Listed here are 3 T cell receptor beta chains from one sample, sequenced in a study of cytomegalovirus exposure and HLA in healthy donors. The protocol was immunoSEQ multiplex PCR, while the TCRdb copy is restricted to in-frame clones and leaves out a portion. This table holds more than 250,000 clones, roughly 90% found once. The sample was PBMCs. The receptors stem from a woman aged 25 to 39 in good health and CMV-seropositive.

This chain uses TRBV29-1 with TRBJ2-1; a weak D match, TRBD2 (5 bases). There are 14 residues in the CDR3. Germline values: CDR1 SQVTM, CDR2 ANQGSEA. V lost 7 bases to trimming and J lost 0 bases, with 13 bases between them. CDR3 coding DNA: TGCAGCGGGGCCGAGGGAAGCTCCTACAATGAGCAGTTCTTC. This translates into CSGAEGSSYNEQFF.

The chain recombines TRBV28 with TRBJ1-2, with D maybe TRBD1 (6 bases). Germline CDR1 and CDR2: MDHEN and SYDVKM. The CDR3 extends over 14 amino acids. With 6 bases removed from V and 0 bases from J, the gap between germline ends came to 11 bases. The CDR3 nucleotides are TGTGCCAGCAGATCGACAGGACCTAACTATGGCTACACCTTC. Protein sequence: CASRSTGPNYGYTF.

The chain employs TRBV5-4 and TRBJ2-3, with 9 positions matching TRBD2. The CDR3 has 15 residues. V was clipped by 2 bases and J by 4 bases; unmatched bases: 5. CDR1 and CDR2 (germline): SGHNT, YYREEE (reference sequence). The CDR3 is CASSFSGRRADTQYF. DNA for the CDR3: TGTGCCAGCAGCTTTAGCGGGAGAAGGGCAGATACGCAGTATTTT.